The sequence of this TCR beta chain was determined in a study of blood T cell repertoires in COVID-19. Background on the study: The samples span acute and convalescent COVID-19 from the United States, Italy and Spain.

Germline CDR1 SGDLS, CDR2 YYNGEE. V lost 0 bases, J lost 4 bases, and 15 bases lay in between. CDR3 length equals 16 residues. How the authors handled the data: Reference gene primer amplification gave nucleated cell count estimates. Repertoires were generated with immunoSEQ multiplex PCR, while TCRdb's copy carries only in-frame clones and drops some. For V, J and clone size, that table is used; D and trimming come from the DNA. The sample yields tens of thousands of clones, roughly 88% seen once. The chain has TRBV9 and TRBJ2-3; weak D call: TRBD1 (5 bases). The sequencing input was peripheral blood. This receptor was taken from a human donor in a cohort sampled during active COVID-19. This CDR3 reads CASSVGHKGSSDTQYF. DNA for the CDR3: TGTGCCAGCAGCGTAGGGCATAAGGGGTCTTCAGATACGCAGTATTTT. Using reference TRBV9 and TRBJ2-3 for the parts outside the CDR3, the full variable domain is DSGVTQTPKHLITATGQRVTLRCSPRSGDLSVYWYQQSLDQGLQFLIQYYNGEERAKGNILERFSAQQFPDLHSELNLSSLELGDSALYFCASSVGHKGSSDTQYFGPGTRLTVL.